The sequence of this T cell receptor (beta chain) was determined in a study of blood T cell repertoires in COVID-19 (dated by TCRdb to 2019 to 2021). For context, the study as a whole: The collaborator samples originated in the United States, Italy and Spain and spanned the acute and convalescent phases of COVID-19. The prospective study material was composed of cDNA or gDNA derived from T cells, B-cell-depleted T cells, or PBMCs. Subjects who had been exposed to COVID-19, were actively infected with it, or had recovered from it provided the deeply sampled blood TCRbeta repertoires that made up the dataset. A freely available public database, intended as a resource for researchers studying the immune response to SARS-CoV-2, is where the repertoires were released. Samples came from the ongoing ImmuneRACE study (first 160 participants) plus 1,254 subjects from 6 global collaborators. A de-identified subject ID, COVID-19 status, age in years and sex were almost always included in the sample metadata. HLA class I and class II types, where available, came from metadata supplied by the sample provider rather than from assay-based typing. Beyond this particular receptor, the publication reports: Clinical and demographic metadata were provided uncurated, with the amount varying by source and participant.

There are 14 amino acids in the CDR3, from cysteine to phenylalanine inclusive. The sequence is cut down to CDR3 DNA, 42 bases in frame from base 1. V and J are truncated by 2 bases and 6 bases respectively, leaving an intervening sequence of 10 bases. CDR1 LGHDT and CDR2 YNNKEL are derived from the germline V gene (reference sequence). Samples from volunteer blood donors who had recovered from COVID-19 were contributed by a second Seattle source. Whole blood was collected in K2EDTA tubes by collaborating institutions according to the institutions' own protocols. For TCRbeta analysis, collaborator samples were shipped as frozen whole blood, as isolated PBMCs, or as DNA extracted from either sample type. Turning to this clone: The clone's antigen remains unknown. No base quality values were provided; no much bigger clone lies one nucleotide off.

TCRbeta CDR3 regions were amplified from genomic DNA using the immunoSEQ Assay, a bias-controlled multiplex PCR. In the source study's methods: Nucleated cell counts per sample were estimated from amplification of reference gene primers within the assay. To quantify the absolute abundance of each unique TCRbeta CDR3 rearrangement, sequence reads were collapsed and filtered. Productive Simpson clonality was computed per sample as the square root of Simpson's diversity index over productive rearrangements. The clones in this table, taken by TCRdb from immuneACCESS, are in-frame only. Not every clone is retained; where verified, under half of the shortfall comes from an unresolved V gene, and the cause of the rest is unknown. V, J and clone size were drawn from that table, and D and trimming were deduced from the DNA. The sample contains roughly 180,000 clones, about 83% of them found a single time. Less than 9% of the sample is in the top ten clones.

The sequence links TRBV3-1 (or the pseudogene TRBV3-2) to TRBJ2-2; TRBD1 is a weak D gene call, 5 bases matching. This TCR was sampled from a man in his forties who had recovered from COVID-19. The sample taken for sequencing was peripheral blood. The CDR3 protein is CASSQTQAAGELFF. In nucleotides, the sequence is TGTGCCAGCAGCCAAACACAGGCGGCCGGGGAGCTGTTTTTT.